This T cell receptor (beta chain) was identified during a study of blood T cell repertoires in COVID-19. On this clone: The junction departs from germline at one end; a sequencing error may be responsible.

The CDR3 covers 12 residues. Germline V CDR1 and CDR2: SGHDT, YYEEEE. This table comes from immunoSEQ multiplex PCR, and its TCRdb copy is limited to in-frame clones, with some not included. Found here are around 170,000 clones, about 74% of them singletons; the top ten hold about 3%. The specimen was peripheral blood. The chain has TRBV5-6 and TRBJ2-7; D might be TRBD1 (6 bases). The receptor was derived from a woman aged 80 or over with acute or convalescent COVID-19. In DNA, the CDR3 is TGTGCCAGCACTAGTACAAGAGGGACACGGACGTTC. Encoded protein: CASTSTRGTRTF.